Presented here are 11 T cell receptor beta chains from one specimen sequenced in a study of Ad26.COV2.S vaccination and SARS-CoV-2 variants. The treatment was: around 19 received Ad26.COV2.S at low or high dose, single or two shots; about 5 received placebo; per-sample allocation not given. Collection of the samples took place on day 63 after the first injection of vaccine or placebo. Assay used: immunoSEQ multiplex PCR; TCRdb lists only in-frame clones, some missing. The table includes more than 350,000 clones, 75% to 95% detected once. The sequencing here drew on peripheral blood, taken in a trial of Ad26.COV2.S vaccine versus placebo. Receptor source: a person aged 18-60 years who received the Ad26.COV2.S COVID-19 vaccine or a placebo.

The chain combines TRBV7-2 with TRBJ2-5; no definite D call. V was cut by 6 bases and J by 5 bases, with 19 bases left in between. CDR1 and CDR2 from the germline V gene are SGHTA and FQGNSA. This CDR3 has 15 amino acids. CDR3 DNA sequence: TGTGCCAGCAGTCAAAGGTCGGCCCTAAGGGAGACCCAGTACTTC. It codes for CASSQRSALRETQYF.

The chain employs TRBV2 and TRBJ2-1; TRBD2 matches at 15 bases. The germline gives CDR1 SNHLY, CDR2 FYNNEI. There are 14 residues in the CDR3. The junction had 3 bases not matched to a gene; V was cut back by 6 bases and J by 9 bases. CDR3 region: CASRGGLAGGEQFF. CDR3 nucleotides: TGTGCCAGCAGAGGGGGACTAGCGGGAGGTGAGCAGTTCTTC.

CDR3 coding DNA: TGCAGCGTTGGGGTACGGAACCAAGAGACCCAGTACTTC. It specifies CSVGVRNQETQYF. V is TRBV29-1 and J is TRBJ2-5, with D unresolved. CDR1 is SQVTM, CDR2 ANQGSEA, per germline. The CDR3 has 13 amino acids. Trimming took 4 bases from V and 0 from J, leaving 9 bases between them.

This chain uses TRBV5-5 with TRBJ1-3; D is perhaps TRBD1 (5 bases). The germline gives CDR1 SGHKS, CDR2 YYEKEE (reference sequence). Trimming shortened V by 5 bases and J by 0 bases, and 12 bases separated the two germline ends. There are 15 residues in the CDR3. CDR3: CASRPQADSGNTIYF. For the CDR3, the DNA is TGTGCCAGCAGGCCACAGGCCGACTCTGGAAACACCATATATTTT.

The V and J genes are TRBV5-6 and TRBJ1-1; a weak D match, TRBD1 (6 bases). The V and J ends lost 0 bases and 5 bases respectively, with 14 bases between them. Per germline, CDR1 SGHDT and CDR2 YYEEEE. The CDR3 totals 15 residues. CDR3 DNA sequence: TGTGCCAGCAGCTTGGCCTTTGGGGGCCCGACTGAAGCTTTCTTT. Translating it yields CASSLAFGGPTEAFF.

The chain uses TRBV19 and TRBJ1-4, with 9 bases aligning to TRBD1. The CDR3 loop spans 14 amino acids. V lost 6 bases to trimming and J lost 7 bases; unmatched junction nucleotides: 6. Germline V gene data show CDR1 as LNHDA and CDR2 as SQIVND (reference sequence). As DNA, the CDR3 is TGTGCCAGTAGCACCGGGACAGGGTTTGAAAAACTGTTTTTT. The encoded protein is CASSTGTGFEKLFF.

This chain connects TRBV6-5 to TRBJ1-6; D remains unclear. The CDR3 length is 11 residues. CDR1 is MNHEY and CDR2 is SVGAGI in the germline V gene. V dropped 6 bases and J dropped 9 bases, with 6 bases sitting between them. CDR3 protein: CASSGGSPLHF. CDR3 nucleotides: TGTGCCAGCAGCGGCGGTTCACCCCTCCACTTT.

This clone was picked up a small number of times. V usage is TRBV6-5 and J usage is TRBJ1-5; no firm D call. Trimming took off 2 bases at V and 6 bases at J, with 11 bases between the two ends. The CDR3 has 14 residues. Looked up from germline, CDR1 is MNHEY and CDR2 is SVGAGI. CDR3 nucleotide sequence: TGTGCCAGCAGTTACGGGCCGAGCGGTCAGCCCCAGCATTTT. Amino acids: CASSYGPSGQPQHF.

This clone was found once. The rearrangement links TRBV5-1 to TRBJ2-1; D is possibly TRBD2 (7 bases). Trimming removed 7 bases from V and 10 bases from J, with 21 bases in between. The CDR3 runs 14 residues. Germline CDR1 is SGHRS and CDR2 is YFSETQ. The CDR3 is CASQGREGLEEQFF. In DNA, the CDR3 is TGCGCCAGCCAGGGGAGGGAGGGACTGGAGGAGCAGTTCTTC.

This clone came up once. This chain connects TRBV7-2 to TRBJ2-1; maybe TRBD2 (6 bases). The CDR3 totals 15 residues. Germline V gene sequence: CDR1 SGHTA, CDR2 FQGNSA. Trimming shortened V by 3 bases and J by 5 bases, and 14 bases separated the two germline ends. CDR3 region: CASSLETSSHNEQFF. For the CDR3, the DNA is TGTGCCAGCAGCTTGGAAACTAGCAGCCACAATGAGCAGTTCTTC.

The V call is TRBV4-3, the J call TRBJ2-2; the D is unclear. The germline V and J ends were trimmed by 0 bases and 4 bases, with 12 bases remaining between them. Germline assignment: CDR1 LGHNA and CDR2 YSLEER. The CDR3 runs to 16 residues. The DNA of the CDR3 is TGCGCCAGCAGCCAAGAGACAACCCTAATCACCGGGGAGCTGTTTTTT. Its translation: CASSQETTLITGELFF.